These 17 T cell receptor beta chains were sequenced from one sample in a study of early T cells in non-severe SARS-CoV-2 infection. TCRdb fed the 5' RACE reads into MiXCR, producing one record per CDR3 protein. Among about 64,000 distinct CDR3 sequences listed, less than 9.5% were seen once. Sequenced here: whole blood, sampled at baseline. The receptor set was obtained from an adult who was a healthcare worker with PCR-confirmed SARS-CoV-2 infection or an uninfected control (not recorded which).

This clonotype was observed at least ten times. This chain uses TRBV6-6 with TRBJ1-1; D perhaps matches TRBD1 (6 bases). The V and J ends lost 8 bases and 2 bases respectively, with 18 bases between them. CDR3 size: 15 residues. Germline V gives CDR1 MNHNY, CDR2 SVGAGI (reference sequence). The CDR3 sequence: CASGPVEGTNTEAFF. CDR3 bases: TGTGCCAGCGGCCCTGTAGAGGGGACAAACACTGAAGCTTTCTTT.

V usage is TRBV6-1 and J usage is TRBJ2-7, with a possible D match to TRBD2 (5 bases). This CDR3 has 15 amino acids. From germline, CDR1 is MNHNS and CDR2 SASEGT. The V end was cut by 2 bases, the J end by 2 bases, with 13 bases between. CDR3: CASSEQAESAYEQYF. In DNA form, the CDR3 reads TGTGCCAGCAGTGAACAAGCGGAGTCGGCCTACGAGCAGTACTTC.

V usage is TRBV12-3 or TRBV12-4 and J usage is TRBJ2-1, with D perhaps TRBD2 (5 bases). V was clipped by 3 bases and J by 8 bases, with 11 bases between them. This CDR3 has 13 residues. The CDR3 sequence is CASSLGVYYEQFF. The CDR3 coding sequence is TGTGCCAGCAGTTTGGGAGTTTACTATGAGCAGTTCTTC.

This chain links TRBV24-1 with TRBJ2-7; D is undetermined. CDR1 is KGHDR, CDR2 SFDVKD, per germline. The CDR3 is made up of 16 amino acids. Trimming shortened V by 2 bases and J by 5 bases, and 18 bases separated the two germline ends. CDR3 region: CATSDYPVPFSDEQYF. CDR3 coding DNA: TGTGCCACCAGTGATTACCCTGTTCCGTTTTCGGACGAGCAGTACTTC.

At least ten counts were recorded for this clonotype. The chain carries TRBV6-7 and TRBJ2-7; possible D gene TRBD2, 6 bases. TRBV6-7 is identified as an open reading frame with a role that is uncertain. This CDR3 has 17 amino acids. V lost 6 bases to trimming and J lost 2 bases, with 23 bases between them. CDR3 amino acids: CASRRTLSGTGAYEQYF. CDR3 bases: TGTGCCAGCAGACGCACCCTCTCCGGGACTGGAGCCTACGAGCAGTACTTC.

This clonotype was counted at least ten times. V is TRBV20-1 and J is TRBJ2-3; 7 nucleotides agree with TRBD2. The CDR3 loop spans 12 amino acids. Germline CDR1 and CDR2: DFQATT and SNEGSKA (reference sequence). Germline trimming cut 7 bases from V and 6 bases from J; bases unmatched to any gene: 7. For the CDR3, the DNA is TGCAGTGGCGGGAGTAATTTGGATACGCAGTATTTT. This sequence encodes CSGGSNLDTQYF.

This clonotype showed up just a few times. V gene TRBV27 combines with J gene TRBJ1-1; D remains unclear. The CDR3 length is 13 residues. V lost 7 bases and J lost 4, with 13 bases in between. Looked up from germline, CDR1 is MNHEY and CDR2 is SMNVEV (reference sequence). This chain's CDR3 is CASIKAGVTEAFF. In DNA form, the CDR3 reads TGTGCCAGCATCAAAGCGGGCGTCACTGAAGCTTTCTTT.

About this clonotype: A read error is likely, as this CDR3 ends without the conserved phenylalanine or tryptophan. This chain uses TRBV15 with TRBJ2-5; D unresolved. Germline V lookup: CDR1 LNHNV, CDR2 YYDKDF (reference sequence). The CDR3 consists of 12 residues. Trimming took 8 bases from V and 7 from J, leaving 14 bases between them. The CDR3, as DNA: TGTGCCACCGCGGACCTCCTACGGACCCAGTACCTC. Its translation is CATADLLRTQYL.

This CDR3 reads CSVEDLGSGRAYEQYF. The CDR3 DNA sequence: TGCAGCGTTGAAGACTTAGGTAGCGGGAGAGCCTACGAGCAGTACTTC. V gene TRBV29-1 combines with J gene TRBJ2-7; 9 nucleotides line up with TRBD2. This CDR3 is built from 16 residues. Germline trimming cut 0 bases from V and 2 bases from J; bases unmatched to any gene: 8. The V gene's germline CDR1 is SQVTM and CDR2 ANQGSEA.

The sample holds a few counts of this clonotype. The rearrangement links TRBV29-1 to TRBJ1-2; D unresolved. V lost 4 bases, J lost 8 bases, and 14 bases lay in between. There are 12 residues in the CDR3. CDR1 and CDR2 (germline): SQVTM, ANQGSEA. The CDR3 protein is CSVVDTVPGYTF. In nucleotides, the CDR3 is TGCAGCGTTGTCGATACGGTCCCAGGCTACACCTTC. The variable domain in full, with the rest retrieved from reference TRBV29-1 and TRBJ1-2, is SAVISQKPSRDICQRGTSLTIQCQVDSQVTMMFWYRQQPGQSLTLIATANQGSEATYESGFVIDKFPISRPNLTFSTLTVSNMSPEDSSIYLCSVVDTVPGYTFGSGTRLTVV.

The CDR3 sequence is CSAEPRDSYEQYF. The CDR3 DNA is TGCAGTGCTGAACCCAGGGACTCCTACGAGCAGTACTTC. The J gene is TRBJ2-7, the V gene TRBV20-1, with TRBD1 as a possible D gene (5 bases). CDR3 length: 13 residues. The ends were cut back, 5 bases at V and 0 bases at J, with 11 bases in the middle. The germline gives CDR1 DFQATT, CDR2 SNEGSKA (reference sequence).

This clonotype was counted between two and nine times. V and J are TRBV20-1 and TRBJ2-7; 10 positions agree with TRBD2. Germline-derived CDR1 and CDR2 are DFQATT and SNEGSKA (reference sequence). CDR3 length: 14 amino acids. V was pared by 2 bases and J by 0 bases, with 1 base of the junction left unmatched. CDR3 coding DNA: TGCAGTGCTAGATCTAGCGGGAGCTCCTACGAGCAGTACTTC. Protein product: CSARSSGSSYEQYF.

Many counts were recorded for this clonotype. CDR3 DNA: TGCGCCAGCAGCAGGACAGGGGATCAGCCCCAGCATTTT. This encodes CASSRTGDQPQHF. The chain joins TRBV5-1 to TRBJ1-5; TRBD1 matches 9 bases. The CDR3 is 13 residues long. Germline lookup yields CDR1 SGHRS and CDR2 YFSETQ. Germline trimming cut 4 bases from V and 5 bases from J; bases unmatched to any gene: 1. The full variable domain, completed using reference TRBV5-1 and TRBJ1-5, is KAGVTQTPRYLIKTRGQQVTLSCSPISGHRSVSWYQQTPGQGLQFLFEYFSETQRNKGNFPGRFSGRQFSNSRSEMNVSTLELGDSALYLCASSRTGDQPQHFGDGTRLSIL.

V and J are TRBV6-1 and TRBJ1-5; 10 bases map to TRBD1. Looked up from germline, CDR1 is MNHNS and CDR2 is SASEGT. Trimming took 5 bases from V and 2 from J; bases not matched to a gene: 9. The CDR3 runs to 17 residues. CDR3 sequence (DNA): TGTGCCAGCAGTAAGGGACAGGGGATGGGGGGCAATCAGCCCCAGCATTTT. This translates into CASSKGQGMGGNQPQHF.

The chain carries TRBV6-5 and TRBJ2-7, with TRBD1 matching 8 bases. The CDR3 has 15 amino acids. The V gene end was trimmed by 2 bases and the J gene end by 5 bases; junction bases not matched to a gene: 8. CDR1 is MNHEY, CDR2 SVGAGI, per germline. CDR3 in DNA: TGTGCCAGCAGTTACCTCGCAGGGGGCGAGAACGAGCAGTACTTC. Translating gives CASSYLAGGENEQYF.

The chain recombines TRBV6-2 or TRBV6-3 with TRBJ2-1; no clear D gene. V lost 5 bases and J 0 bases, leaving 5 bases between the germline ends. Germline V lookup: CDR1 MNHEY, CDR2 SVGEGT. The CDR3 consists of 13 residues. The CDR3 region is CASSRGSYNEQFF. The DNA of the CDR3 is TGTGCCAGCAGTCGCGGCTCCTACAATGAGCAGTTCTTC.

This clonotype occurred a few times. The V gene is TRBV20-1, the J gene TRBJ2-5; 10 nucleotides match TRBD2. Germline V gene data show CDR1 as DFQATT and CDR2 as SNEGSKA (reference sequence). With V trimmed by 4 bases and J by 0 bases, 5 bases remained unmatched. The CDR3 has 15 residues. In DNA, the CDR3 is TGCAGTGCTATTGGACTAGCGGCGTACCAAGAGACCCAGTACTTC. This codes for CSAIGLAAYQETQYF.